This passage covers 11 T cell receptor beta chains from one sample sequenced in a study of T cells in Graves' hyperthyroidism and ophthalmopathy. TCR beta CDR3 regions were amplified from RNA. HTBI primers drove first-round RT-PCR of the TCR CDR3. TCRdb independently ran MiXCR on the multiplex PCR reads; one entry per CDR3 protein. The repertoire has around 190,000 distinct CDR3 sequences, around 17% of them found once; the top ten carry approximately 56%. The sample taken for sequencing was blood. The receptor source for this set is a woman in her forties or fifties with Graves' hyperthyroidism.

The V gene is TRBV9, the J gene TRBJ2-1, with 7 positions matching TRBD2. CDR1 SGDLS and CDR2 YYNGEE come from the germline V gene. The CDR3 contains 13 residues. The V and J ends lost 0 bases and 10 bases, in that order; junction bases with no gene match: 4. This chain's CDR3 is CASSVATGGEQFF. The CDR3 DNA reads TGTGCCAGCAGCGTAGCTACGGGAGGAGAGCAGTTCTTC.

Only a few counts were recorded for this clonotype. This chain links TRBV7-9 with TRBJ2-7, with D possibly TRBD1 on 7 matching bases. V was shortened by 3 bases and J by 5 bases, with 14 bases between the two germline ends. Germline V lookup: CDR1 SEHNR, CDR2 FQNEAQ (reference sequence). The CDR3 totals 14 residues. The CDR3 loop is CASSLEGQIHEQYF. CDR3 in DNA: TGTGCCAGCAGCTTGGAGGGACAGATCCACGAGCAGTACTTC.

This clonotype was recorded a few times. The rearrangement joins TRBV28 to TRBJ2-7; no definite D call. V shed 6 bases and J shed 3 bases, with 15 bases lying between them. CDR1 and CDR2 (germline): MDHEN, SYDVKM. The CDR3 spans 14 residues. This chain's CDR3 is CASSQWTDRYEQYF. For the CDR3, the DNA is TGTGCCAGCAGCCAATGGACCGATCGCTACGAGCAGTACTTC.

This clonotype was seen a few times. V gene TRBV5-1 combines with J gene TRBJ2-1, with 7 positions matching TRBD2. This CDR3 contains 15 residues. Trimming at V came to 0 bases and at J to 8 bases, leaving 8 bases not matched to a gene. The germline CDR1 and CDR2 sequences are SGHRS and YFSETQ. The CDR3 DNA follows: TGCGCCAGCAGCTTGGAGACTAGCCCCCTAGATGAGCAGTTCTTC. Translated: CASSLETSPLDEQFF.

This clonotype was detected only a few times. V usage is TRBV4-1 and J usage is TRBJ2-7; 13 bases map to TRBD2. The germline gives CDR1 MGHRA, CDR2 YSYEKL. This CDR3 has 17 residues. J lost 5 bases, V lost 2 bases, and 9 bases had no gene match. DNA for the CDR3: TGCGCCAGCAGCCAACGCGGACTAGCGGGAGCCGCCCACGAGCAGTACTTC. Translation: CASSQRGLAGAAHEQYF.

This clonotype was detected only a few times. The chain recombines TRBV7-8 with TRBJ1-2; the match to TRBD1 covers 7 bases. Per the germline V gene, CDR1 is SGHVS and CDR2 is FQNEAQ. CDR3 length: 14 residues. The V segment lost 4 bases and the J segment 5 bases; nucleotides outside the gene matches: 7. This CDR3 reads CASSSDREGYGYTF. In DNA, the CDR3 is TGTGCCAGCAGCTCCGACAGGGAAGGTTATGGCTACACCTTC.

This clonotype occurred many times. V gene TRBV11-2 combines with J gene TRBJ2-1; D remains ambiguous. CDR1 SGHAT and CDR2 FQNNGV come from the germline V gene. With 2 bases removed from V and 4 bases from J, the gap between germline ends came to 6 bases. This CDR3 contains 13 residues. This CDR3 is CASSLTKYNEQFF. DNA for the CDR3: TGTGCCAGCAGCTTAACTAAGTACAATGAGCAGTTCTTC.

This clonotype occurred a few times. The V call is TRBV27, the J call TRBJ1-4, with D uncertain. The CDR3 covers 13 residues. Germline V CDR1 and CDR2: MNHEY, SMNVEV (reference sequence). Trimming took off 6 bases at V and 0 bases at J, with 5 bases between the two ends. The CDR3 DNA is TGTGCCAGCAGGAGAGCAACTAATGAAAAACTGTTTTTT. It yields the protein CASRRATNEKLFF. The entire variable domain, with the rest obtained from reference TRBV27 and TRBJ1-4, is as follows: EAQVTQNPRYLITVTGKKLTVTCSQNMNHEYMSWYRQDPGLGLRQIYYSMNVEVTDKGDVPEGYKVSRKEKRNFPLILESPSPNQTSLYFCASRRATNEKLFFGSGTQLSVL.

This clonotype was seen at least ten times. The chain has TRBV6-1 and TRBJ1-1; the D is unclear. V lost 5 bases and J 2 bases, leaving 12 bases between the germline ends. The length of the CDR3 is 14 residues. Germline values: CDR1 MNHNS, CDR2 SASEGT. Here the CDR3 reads CASSYVPFNTEAFF. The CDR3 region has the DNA TGTGCCAGCAGTTACGTGCCTTTTAACACTGAAGCTTTCTTT.

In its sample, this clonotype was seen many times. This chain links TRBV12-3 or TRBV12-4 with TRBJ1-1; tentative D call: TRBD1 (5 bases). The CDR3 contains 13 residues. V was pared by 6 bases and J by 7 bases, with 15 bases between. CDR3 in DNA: TGTGCCAGCAGCGGGACGCGGGGGTTTGAAGCTTTCTTT. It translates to CASSGTRGFEAFF.

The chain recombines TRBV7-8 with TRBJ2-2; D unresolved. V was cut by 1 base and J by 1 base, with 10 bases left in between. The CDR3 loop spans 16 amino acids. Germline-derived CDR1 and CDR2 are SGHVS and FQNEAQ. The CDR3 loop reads CASSLEGQVNTGELFF. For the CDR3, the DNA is TGTGCCAGCAGCTTAGAGGGTCAGGTGAACACCGGGGAGCTGTTTTTT.